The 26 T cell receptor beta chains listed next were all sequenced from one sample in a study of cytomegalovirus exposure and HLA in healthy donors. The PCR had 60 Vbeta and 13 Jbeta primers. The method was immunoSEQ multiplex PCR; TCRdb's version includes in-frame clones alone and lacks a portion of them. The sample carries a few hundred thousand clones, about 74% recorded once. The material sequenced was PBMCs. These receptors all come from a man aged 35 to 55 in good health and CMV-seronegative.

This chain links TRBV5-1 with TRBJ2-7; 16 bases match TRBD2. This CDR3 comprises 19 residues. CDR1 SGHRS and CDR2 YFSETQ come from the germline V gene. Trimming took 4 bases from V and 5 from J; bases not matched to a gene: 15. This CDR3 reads CASSPDSPGTSGRANEQYF. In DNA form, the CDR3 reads TGCGCCAGCAGCCCGGACAGTCCCGGGACTAGCGGGAGGGCCAACGAGCAGTACTTC.

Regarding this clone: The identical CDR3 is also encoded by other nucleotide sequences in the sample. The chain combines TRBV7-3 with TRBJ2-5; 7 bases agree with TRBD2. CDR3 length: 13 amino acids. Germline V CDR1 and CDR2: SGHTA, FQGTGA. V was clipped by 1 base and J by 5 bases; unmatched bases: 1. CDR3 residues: CASSLREGETQYF. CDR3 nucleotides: TGTGCCAGCAGCTTAAGGGAGGGGGAGACCCAGTACTTC.

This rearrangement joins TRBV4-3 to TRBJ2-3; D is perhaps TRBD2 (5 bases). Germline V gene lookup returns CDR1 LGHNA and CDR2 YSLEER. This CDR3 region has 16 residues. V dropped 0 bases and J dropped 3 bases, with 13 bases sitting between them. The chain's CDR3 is CASSQDSLAITDTQYF. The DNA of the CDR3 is TGCGCCAGCAGCCAAGATTCGCTAGCAATTACAGATACGCAGTATTTT.

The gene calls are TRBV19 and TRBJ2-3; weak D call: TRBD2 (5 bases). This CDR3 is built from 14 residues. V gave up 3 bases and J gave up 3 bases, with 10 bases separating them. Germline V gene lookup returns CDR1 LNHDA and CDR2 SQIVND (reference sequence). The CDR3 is CASSIEGWTDTQYF. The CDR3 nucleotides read TGTGCCAGTAGTATTGAGGGTTGGACAGATACGCAGTATTTT.

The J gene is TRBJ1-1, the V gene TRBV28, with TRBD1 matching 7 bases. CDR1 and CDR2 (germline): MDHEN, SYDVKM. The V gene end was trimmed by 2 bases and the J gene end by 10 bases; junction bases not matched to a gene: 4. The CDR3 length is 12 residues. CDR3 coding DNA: TGTGCCAGCAGTTTACAGGGACAGAGAGCTTTCTTT. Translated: CASSLQGQRAFF.

This CDR3 reads CASSLKYEQYF. In DNA form, the CDR3 reads TGTGCCAGCAGTCTTAAATACGAGCAGTACTTC. This chain connects TRBV14 to TRBJ2-7; unclear D gene. V dropped 6 bases and J dropped 4 bases, with 7 bases sitting between them. This CDR3 has 11 residues. The germline V gene encodes CDR1 SGHDN and CDR2 FVKESK.

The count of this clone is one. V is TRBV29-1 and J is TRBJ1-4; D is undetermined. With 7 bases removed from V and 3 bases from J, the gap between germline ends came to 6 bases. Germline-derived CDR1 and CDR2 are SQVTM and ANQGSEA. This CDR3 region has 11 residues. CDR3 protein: CSASANEKLFF. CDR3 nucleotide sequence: TGCAGCGCCTCGGCTAATGAAAAACTGTTTTTT.

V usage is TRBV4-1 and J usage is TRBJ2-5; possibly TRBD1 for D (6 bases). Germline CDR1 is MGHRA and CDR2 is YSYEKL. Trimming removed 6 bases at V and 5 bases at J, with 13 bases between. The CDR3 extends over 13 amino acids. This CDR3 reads CASSYRVAETQYF. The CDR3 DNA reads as TGCGCCAGCAGTTACAGGGTGGCGGAGACCCAGTACTTC.

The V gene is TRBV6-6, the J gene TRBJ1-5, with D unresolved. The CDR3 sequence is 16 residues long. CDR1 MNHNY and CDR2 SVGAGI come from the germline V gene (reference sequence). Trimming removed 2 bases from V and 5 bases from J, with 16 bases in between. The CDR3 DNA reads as TGTGCCAGCAGTTACGAGGCGGGAATAAGAGATCAGCCCCAGCATTTT. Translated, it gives CASSYEAGIRDQPQHF.

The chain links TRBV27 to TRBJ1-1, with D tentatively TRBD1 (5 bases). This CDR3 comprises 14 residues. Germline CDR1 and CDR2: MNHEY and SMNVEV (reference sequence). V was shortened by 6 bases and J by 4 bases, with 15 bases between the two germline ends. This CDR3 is CASRVQGFGTEAFF. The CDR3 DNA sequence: TGTGCCAGCAGGGTTCAGGGCTTCGGCACTGAAGCTTTCTTT.

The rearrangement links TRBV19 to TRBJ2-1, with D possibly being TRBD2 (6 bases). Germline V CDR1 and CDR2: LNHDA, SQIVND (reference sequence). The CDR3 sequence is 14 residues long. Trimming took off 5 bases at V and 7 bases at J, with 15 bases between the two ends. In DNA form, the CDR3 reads TGTGCCAGTAGTCCCACAGGTGGGAGGAATGAGCAGTTCTTC. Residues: CASSPTGGRNEQFF.

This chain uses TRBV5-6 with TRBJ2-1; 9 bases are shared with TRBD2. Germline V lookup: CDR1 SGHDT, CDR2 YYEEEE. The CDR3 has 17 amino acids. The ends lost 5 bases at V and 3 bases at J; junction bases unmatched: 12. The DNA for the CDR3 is TGTGCCAGCAGTTTCGGGCCTAGCGGGGAGCACTACAATGAGCAGTTCTTC. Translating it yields CASSFGPSGEHYNEQFF.

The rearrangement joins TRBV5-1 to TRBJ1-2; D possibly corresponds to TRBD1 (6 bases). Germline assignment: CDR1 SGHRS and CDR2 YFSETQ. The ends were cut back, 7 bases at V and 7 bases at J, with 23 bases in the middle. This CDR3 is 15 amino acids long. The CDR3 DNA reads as TGCGCCAGCGGGATGCCGGGCTCCCGGGGGGCTGGCTACACCTTC. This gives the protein CASGMPGSRGAGYTF.

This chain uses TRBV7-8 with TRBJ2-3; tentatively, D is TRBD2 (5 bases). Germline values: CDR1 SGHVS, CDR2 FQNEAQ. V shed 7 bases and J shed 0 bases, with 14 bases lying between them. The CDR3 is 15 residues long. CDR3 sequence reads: CASTLDFTSTDTQYF. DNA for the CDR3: TGTGCCAGCACCCTGGACTTCACTAGCACAGATACGCAGTATTTT.

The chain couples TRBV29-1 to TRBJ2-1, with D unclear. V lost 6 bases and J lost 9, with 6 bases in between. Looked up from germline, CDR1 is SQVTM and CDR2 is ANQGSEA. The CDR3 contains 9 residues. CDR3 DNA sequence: TGCAGCGTCCCCGGTGAGCAGTTCTTC. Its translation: CSVPGEQFF.

The CDR3 DNA sequence: TGTGCCAGCAGTGATTGGGCAGGGGTGGGGGGGATGAACACTGAAGCTTTCTTT. Amino acids: CASSDWAGVGGMNTEAFF. The genes are TRBV2 and TRBJ1-1, with D perhaps matching TRBD1 (6 bases). The CDR3 covers 18 residues. Trimming took 3 bases from V and 0 from J, leaving 20 bases between them. CDR1 and CDR2 (germline): SNHLY, FYNNEI.

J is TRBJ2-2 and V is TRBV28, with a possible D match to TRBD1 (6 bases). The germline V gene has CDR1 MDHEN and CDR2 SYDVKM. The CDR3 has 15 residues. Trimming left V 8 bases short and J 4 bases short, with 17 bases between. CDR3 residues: CASSSQQGGTGELFF. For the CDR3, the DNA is TGTGCCAGCTCCTCCCAACAGGGTGGCACCGGGGAGCTGTTTTTT.

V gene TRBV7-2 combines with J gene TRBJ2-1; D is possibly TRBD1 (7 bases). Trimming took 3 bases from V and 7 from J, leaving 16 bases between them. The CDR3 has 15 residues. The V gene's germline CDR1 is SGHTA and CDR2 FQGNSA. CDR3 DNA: TGTGCCAGCAGCTTCTGGGCCGCAGGGGGGAATGAGCAGTTCTTC. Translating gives CASSFWAAGGNEQFF.

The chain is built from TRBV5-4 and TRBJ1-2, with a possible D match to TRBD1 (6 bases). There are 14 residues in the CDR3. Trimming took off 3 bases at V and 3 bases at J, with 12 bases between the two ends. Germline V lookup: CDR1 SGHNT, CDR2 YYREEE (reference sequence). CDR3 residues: CASSSGQSYYGYTF. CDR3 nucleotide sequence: TGTGCCAGCAGCTCTGGACAGTCTTACTATGGCTACACCTTC.

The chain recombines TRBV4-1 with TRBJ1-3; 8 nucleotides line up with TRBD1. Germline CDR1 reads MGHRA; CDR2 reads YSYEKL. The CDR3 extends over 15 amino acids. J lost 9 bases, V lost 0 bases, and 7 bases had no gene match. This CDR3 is CASSQDLQGAVTIYF. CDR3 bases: TGCGCCAGCAGCCAAGATCTCCAGGGGGCTGTCACCATATATTTT.

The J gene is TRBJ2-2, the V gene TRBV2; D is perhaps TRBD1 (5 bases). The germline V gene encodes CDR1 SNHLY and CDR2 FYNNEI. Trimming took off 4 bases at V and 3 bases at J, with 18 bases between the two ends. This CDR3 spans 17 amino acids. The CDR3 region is CASSGLRGSRHTGELFF. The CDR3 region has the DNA TGTGCCAGCAGTGGATTAAGGGGTAGTCGACACACCGGGGAGCTGTTTTTT.

In DNA, the CDR3 is TGTGCCAGTAGTTCAGGACTATTTAATCAGCCCCAGCATTTT. This codes for CASSSGLFNQPQHF. The chain combines TRBV19 with TRBJ1-5; D remains unclear. The germline V and J ends were trimmed by 5 bases and 4 bases, with 12 bases remaining between them. The CDR3 is made up of 14 amino acids. In germline, CDR1 is LNHDA, CDR2 SQIVND (reference sequence).

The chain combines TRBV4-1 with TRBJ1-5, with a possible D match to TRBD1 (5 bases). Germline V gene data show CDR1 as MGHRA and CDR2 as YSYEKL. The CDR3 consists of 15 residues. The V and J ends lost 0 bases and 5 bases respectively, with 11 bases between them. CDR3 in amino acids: CASSQDRAVHQPQHF. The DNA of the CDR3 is TGCGCCAGCAGCCAAGACAGGGCCGTTCATCAGCCCCAGCATTTT.

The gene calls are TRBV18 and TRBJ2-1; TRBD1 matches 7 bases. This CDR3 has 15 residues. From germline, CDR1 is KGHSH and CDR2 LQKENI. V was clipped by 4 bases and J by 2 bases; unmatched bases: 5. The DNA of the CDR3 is TGTGCCAGCTCACTCTCCGGGACAGCCTACAATGAGCAGTTCTTC. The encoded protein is CASSLSGTAYNEQFF.

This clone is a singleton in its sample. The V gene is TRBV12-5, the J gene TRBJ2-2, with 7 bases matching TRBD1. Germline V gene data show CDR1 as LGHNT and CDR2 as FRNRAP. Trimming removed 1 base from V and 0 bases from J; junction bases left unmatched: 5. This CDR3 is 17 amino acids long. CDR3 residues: CASGLGVTGSNTGELFF. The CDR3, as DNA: TGTGCTAGTGGTTTGGGAGTGACAGGGTCGAACACCGGGGAGCTGTTTTTT.

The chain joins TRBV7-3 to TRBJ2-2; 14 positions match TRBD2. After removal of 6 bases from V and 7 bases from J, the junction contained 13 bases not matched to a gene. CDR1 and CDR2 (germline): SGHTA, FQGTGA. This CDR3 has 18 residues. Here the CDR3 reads CASSLGLAGGVPLGELFF. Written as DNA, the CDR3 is TGTGCCAGCAGTCTCGGACTAGCGGGAGGTGTCCCTCTCGGGGAGCTGTTTTTT.